This TCR beta chain came from a study of blood T cells in healthy people across ages. Through a sample-barcoded 5' primer and a J-beta primer mix, a second PCR was run for roughly 6 to 11 cycles. Using its own MiXCR run on the 5' RACE reads, TCRdb lists one record per CDR3 protein. The data contain under 950,000 distinct CDR3 sequences, around a fifth of them singletons. Germline V gene sequence: CDR1 SGHVS, CDR2 FQNEAQ. The CDR3 consists of 15 residues. V shed 6 bases and J shed 3 bases, with 15 bases lying between them. This clonotype has more than one count but fewer than ten. Material: blood. This receptor was identified in a man aged 65 to 79 in good health. The chain employs TRBV7-8 and TRBJ2-1; D may correspond to TRBD1 or TRBD2 (5 bases each). CDR3 amino acids: CASSSSGPNYNEQFF. DNA for the CDR3: TGTGCCAGCAGTTCGTCGGGGCCGAACTACAATGAGCAGTTCTTC.